This T cell receptor beta chain was identified in a study of blood T cell repertoires in COVID-19. Sequencing used immunoSEQ multiplex PCR; TCRdb keeps in-frame clones, though not all of them. The sample carries 200,000 or so clones, 81% recorded once. The germline gives CDR1 SGDLS, CDR2 YYNGEE. Trimming cost V 6 bases and J 2 bases, with 15 bases left between them. This CDR3 has 14 amino acids. The sequencing input was peripheral blood. The chain combines TRBV9 with TRBJ2-7; TRBD1 might be the D (5 bases). The origin of this receptor is a woman older than 75 with COVID-19, enrolled during active disease. This CDR3 is CASTPHQGPYEQYF. The CDR3 bases are TGTGCCAGCACCCCCCACCAGGGCCCCTACGAGCAGTACTTC.